These 29 T cell receptor beta chains share one sample of origin, sequenced in a study of T cell responses to AZD1222 COVID-19 vaccine (dated by TCRdb to the early 2020s). The library was obtained by the immunoSEQ multiplex PCR assay. The clones in this table, taken by TCRdb from immuneACCESS, are in-frame only. Not every clone is retained; where verified, under half of the shortfall comes from an unresolved V gene, and the cause of the rest is unknown. The sample table holds 150,000 to 200,000 clones, of which 90% to 95% were seen once. Of the sample, around 0.9% falls within the top ten clones. This specimen's time point label, per the study, means: baseline before first vaccination. The sequences come from peripheral blood, collected on day 0 of AZD1222 vaccination. These receptors were collected from an adult in good health.

The V gene is TRBV9, the J gene TRBJ1-2; D gene ambiguous. Germline CDR1 is SGDLS and CDR2 is YYNGEE. The CDR3 runs 13 residues. V was cut by 4 bases and J by 0 bases, with 7 bases left in between. As DNA, the CDR3 is TGTGCCAGCAGCACCGGACCTAACTATGGCTACACCTTC. This codes for CASSTGPNYGYTF.

The chain is built from TRBV19 and TRBJ1-2; D uncertain. Trimming took 9 bases from V and 4 from J, leaving 24 bases between them. The germline CDR1 and CDR2 sequences are LNHDA and SQIVND (reference sequence). The CDR3 loop spans 16 amino acids. The DNA for the CDR3 is TGTGCCAGCCGTCTGGACGAGCGCCTCGGTATCTATGGCTACACCTTC. Its translation: CASRLDERLGIYGYTF.

In this sample, this clone turned up once. The junction differs from germline at one of its ends, possibly a read error. The chain employs TRBV6-5 and TRBJ2-7; TRBD1 might be the D (5 bases). The CDR3 consists of 12 residues. Germline V gene lookup returns CDR1 MNHEY and CDR2 SVGAGI. CDR3 sequence reads: CASSYLLDTIVF. In DNA form, the CDR3 reads TGTGCCAGCAGTTATCTCTTGGACACAATAGTCTTC.

This sequence joins TRBV30 and TRBJ2-1, with 8 bases fitting TRBD2. This CDR3 is 20 amino acids long. J was trimmed by 5 bases and V by 3 bases; bases with no gene match: 24. The V gene's germline CDR1 is GTSNPN and CDR2 SVGIG (reference sequence). The CDR3 protein is CAWRPLSGTSFAAFHNEQFF. In nucleotides, the CDR3 is TGTGCCTGGAGGCCTCTATCCGGGACTAGTTTTGCGGCTTTCCACAATGAGCAGTTCTTC.

The chain uses TRBV5-1 and TRBJ1-2, with D tentatively TRBD1 (5 bases). Looked up from germline, CDR1 is SGHRS and CDR2 is YFSETQ. This CDR3 contains 16 residues. Trimming pared 4 bases from V and 4 bases from J, leaving 20 bases between. The CDR3 here is CASSATINPGTYGYTF. In DNA form, the CDR3 reads TGCGCCAGCAGCGCAACGATCAACCCAGGGACCTATGGCTACACCTTC.

CDR3 loop: CASSSDRGWYGYTF. CDR3 in DNA: TGTGCCAGCAGCTCCGACAGGGGTTGGTATGGCTACACCTTC. This chain uses TRBV5-6 with TRBJ1-2; 8 bases fit TRBD1. The CDR3 contains 14 residues. The junction had 6 bases not matched to a gene; V was cut back by 3 bases and J by 5 bases. Germline V CDR1 and CDR2: SGHDT, YYEEEE. Full variable domain (remainder filled in from reference TRBV5-6 and TRBJ1-2): DAGVTQSPTHLIKTRGQQVTLRCSPKSGHDTVSWYQQALGQGPQFIFQYYEEEERQRGNFPDRFSGHQFPNYSSELNVNALLLGDSALYLCASSSDRGWYGYTFGSGTRLTVV.

This clone was counted a single time. The chain couples TRBV28 to TRBJ1-5, with TRBD1 identical over 10 bases. With 4 bases clipped from V and 7 bases from J, the junction kept 7 bases outside the gene matches. Per germline, CDR1 MDHEN and CDR2 SYDVKM. The CDR3 is 15 amino acids. The CDR3 reads CASSSGTGEEQPQHF. For the CDR3, the DNA is TGTGCCAGCAGTTCCGGGACAGGGGAGGAACAGCCCCAGCATTTT.

The V call is TRBV11-3, the J call TRBJ1-2; D is ambiguous. V dropped 5 bases and J dropped 4 bases, with 17 bases sitting between them. Germline loops: CDR1 SGHNT, CDR2 YENEEA. The CDR3 is 15 residues long. The CDR3 DNA reads TGTGCCAGCAGCCAGACCGCGGGGAGCGGCTATGGCTACACCTTC. Translating it yields CASSQTAGSGYGYTF.

This clone was observed once. The gene calls are TRBV4-1 and TRBJ2-1; D perhaps matches TRBD2 (5 bases). Germline lookup yields CDR1 MGHRA and CDR2 YSYEKL. This CDR3 spans 15 amino acids. The V end lost 4 bases, the J end lost 6 bases, and 16 bases lay between the germline ends. The CDR3 is CASSPVGLATNEQFF. Written as DNA, the CDR3 is TGCGCCAGCAGCCCCGTCGGATTAGCGACCAATGAGCAGTTCTTC.

The gene calls are TRBV28 and TRBJ1-3; D is undetermined. Germline V gene lookup returns CDR1 MDHEN and CDR2 SYDVKM. V was shortened by 7 bases and J by 0 bases, with 10 bases between the two germline ends. The CDR3 covers 14 residues. The CDR3 spells CASKTFSSGNTIYF. CDR3 sequence (DNA): TGTGCCAGCAAAACCTTCTCCTCTGGAAACACCATATATTTT.

This rearrangement joins TRBV11-3 to TRBJ2-5, with 9 bases that match TRBD2. The germline gives CDR1 SGHNT, CDR2 YENEEA. V lost 6 bases to trimming and J lost 1 base; unmatched junction nucleotides: 6. The CDR3 is made up of 15 amino acids. The CDR3 nucleotides are TGTGCCAGCAGTGAAGGGACTAGCAGCCAAGAGACCCAGTACTTC. Translated: CASSEGTSSQETQYF.

V is TRBV6-5 and J is TRBJ1-1, with 7 bases identical to TRBD1. V trimming: 7 bases; J trimming: 1 base; junction bases outside the gene matches: 6. This CDR3 has 14 amino acids. The germline CDR1 and CDR2 sequences are MNHEY and SVGAGI. The CDR3 loop is CASKLTGENTEAFF. In nucleotides, the CDR3 is TGTGCCAGCAAACTCACAGGGGAGAACACTGAAGCTTTCTTT.

This chain connects TRBV18 to TRBJ1-2; TRBD1 matches at 11 bases. CDR3 length: 16 amino acids. In germline, CDR1 is KGHSH, CDR2 LQKENI. J was trimmed by 5 bases and V by 5 bases; bases with no gene match: 10. CDR3 amino acids: CASSSPGTGGNYGYTF. CDR3 coding DNA: TGTGCCAGCTCATCTCCCGGGACAGGGGGTAATTATGGCTACACCTTC. Variable domain in full (rest from reference TRBV18 and TRBJ1-2): NAGVMQNPRHLVRRRGQEARLRCSPMKGHSHVYWYRQLPEEGLKFMVYLQKENIIDESGMPKERFSAEFPKEGPSILRIQQVVRGDSAAYFCASSSPGTGGNYGYTFGSGTRLTVV.

The chain employs TRBV5-6 and TRBJ1-2, with a weak D call TRBD1 (5 bases). Looked up from germline, CDR1 is SGHDT and CDR2 is YYEEEE. The V end was cut by 2 bases, the J end by 1 base, with 15 bases between. This CDR3 spans 16 amino acids. Here the CDR3 DNA reads TGTGCCAGCAGCTTTACCCTTTGGGGGGGTAACTATGGCTACACCTTC. Amino acids: CASSFTLWGGNYGYTF. The whole variable domain, filled in from reference TRBV5-6 and TRBJ1-2, reads DAGVTQSPTHLIKTRGQQVTLRCSPKSGHDTVSWYQQALGQGPQFIFQYYEEEERQRGNFPDRFSGHQFPNYSSELNVNALLLGDSALYLCASSFTLWGGNYGYTFGSGTRLTVV.

This chain links TRBV6-2 or TRBV6-3 with TRBJ1-5; D might be TRBD1 (5 bases). The V end was cut by 2 bases, the J end by 7 bases, with 18 bases between. This CDR3 has 16 residues. CDR1 is MNHEY and CDR2 is SVGEGT in the germline V gene. DNA for the CDR3: TGTGCCAGCAGTTACCTCGTGGGCAGTGAGGGGCAGCCCCAGCATTTT. As protein: CASSYLVGSEGQPQHF.

J is TRBJ1-2 and V is TRBV9, with TRBD1 matching over 7 bases. Germline CDR1 SGDLS, CDR2 YYNGEE. This CDR3 region has 16 residues. V lost 4 bases to trimming and J lost 4 bases; unmatched junction nucleotides: 13. CDR3 bases: TGTGCCAGCAGCTCACGGACAGGTCGGATGTTCTATGGCTACACCTTC. Protein: CASSSRTGRMFYGYTF.

This rearrangement joins TRBV6-2 or TRBV6-3 to TRBJ1-5; tentative D call: TRBD1 (5 bases). This CDR3 spans 15 amino acids. Trimming stripped 2 bases from V and 9 bases from J, with 17 bases between. Germline CDR1 reads MNHEY; CDR2 reads SVGEGT. DNA of the CDR3: TGTGCCAGCAGTTACGACTCTTGGGGGTCCCGGCCCCAGCATTTT. It translates to CASSYDSWGSRPQHF.

CDR3 amino acids: CASSLDSSGGVFQFF. CDR3 nucleotides: TGTGCCAGCAGCTTGGACTCTAGCGGGGGGGTCTTTCAGTTCTTC. The chain uses TRBV11-2 and TRBJ2-1, with 12 bases lining up with TRBD2. V lost 3 bases and J lost 13; bases outside the gene matches: 10. Germline CDR1 and CDR2: SGHAT and FQNNGV. The CDR3 runs to 15 residues. The variable domain in full, with the rest retrieved from reference TRBV11-2 and TRBJ2-1, is EAGVAQSPRYKIIEKRQSVAFWCNPISGHATLYWYQQILGQGPKLLIQFQNNGVVDDSQLPKDRFSAERLKGVDSTLKIQPAKLEDSAVYLCASSLDSSGGVFQFFGPGTRLTVL.

This chain connects TRBV30 to TRBJ1-2; D not resolved. The CDR3 runs to 10 residues. Germline CDR1 reads GTSNPN; CDR2 reads SVGIG (reference sequence). The V gene lost 5 bases and the J gene lost 8 bases, with 9 bases spanning the gap. The CDR3 loop reads CAWGVRGYTF. The CDR3 coding sequence is TGTGCCTGGGGGGTGAGGGGCTACACCTTC.

The V gene is TRBV2, the J gene TRBJ2-5; 14 nucleotides align to TRBD2. Unmatched junction bases numbered 8, after V lost 7 bases and J lost 4 bases. In germline, CDR1 is SNHLY, CDR2 FYNNEI. This CDR3 region has 16 residues. Here the CDR3 reads CASKYGTSGGPETQYF. The CDR3 bases are TGTGCCAGCAAATACGGGACTAGCGGGGGACCAGAGACCCAGTACTTC.

CDR3 protein: CAARQGGTDTQYF. CDR3 DNA sequence: TGTGCAGCCAGACAGGGGGGGACAGATACGCAGTATTTT. The V call is TRBV15, the J call TRBJ2-3, with 9 bases fitting TRBD1. This CDR3 contains 13 residues. The germline gives CDR1 LNHNV, CDR2 YYDKDF (reference sequence). The full variable domain, in which reference TRBV15 and TRBJ2-3 provide the parts outside the CDR3, is DAMVIQNPRYQVTQFGKPVTLSCSQTLNHNVMYWYQQKSSQAPKLLFHYYDKDFNNEADTPDNFQSRRPNTSFCFLDIRSPGLGDTAMYLCAARQGGTDTQYFGPGTRLTVL.

The V call is TRBV7-8, the J call TRBJ1-1, with a weak D call TRBD1 (6 bases). Trimming removed 5 bases from V and 11 bases from J, with 21 bases in between. The CDR3 spans 14 residues. Germline CDR1 is SGHVS and CDR2 is FQNEAQ. CDR3 DNA sequence: TGTGCCAGCAGCGAACGGACAGCCTGGGGGGAGGCTTTCTTT. Protein: CASSERTAWGEAFF.

The rearrangement uses TRBV18 and TRBJ2-7; either TRBD1 or TRBD2 may fit D (5 bases each). Germline CDR1 is KGHSH and CDR2 is LQKENI. The CDR3 is made up of 14 amino acids. V lost 3 bases and J lost 2, with 11 bases in between. CDR3 DNA: TGTGCCAGCTCACCCGGGACCATAGCCTACGAGCAGTACTTC. It encodes CASSPGTIAYEQYF. Based on the CDR3 plus reference TRBV18 and TRBJ2-7, the full variable domain is NAGVMQNPRHLVRRRGQEARLRCSPMKGHSHVYWYRQLPEEGLKFMVYLQKENIIDESGMPKERFSAEFPKEGPSILRIQQVVRGDSAAYFCASSPGTIAYEQYFGPGTRLTVT.

The chain links TRBV28 to TRBJ1-2; the D gene is possibly TRBD1 (6 bases). Germline V gene lookup returns CDR1 MDHEN and CDR2 SYDVKM. Trimming took off 10 bases at V and 6 bases at J, with 21 bases between the two ends. The CDR3 spans 14 residues. The CDR3 region has the DNA TGTGCCACCCCGGTGCGTATGAGGGGGAATGGCTACACCTTC. It encodes CATPVRMRGNGYTF.

The chain carries TRBV5-4 and TRBJ2-3; 8 bases align to TRBD2. Germline assignment: CDR1 SGHNT and CDR2 YYREEE (reference sequence). Trimming cost V 0 bases and J 1 base; bases outside gene matches: 7. The CDR3 loop spans 17 amino acids. CDR3 sequence reads: CASSLGAGGRRTDTQYF. The CDR3 region has the DNA TGTGCCAGCAGCTTGGGTGCGGGGGGCCGACGCACAGATACGCAGTATTTT. The whole variable domain, remainder taken from reference TRBV5-4 and TRBJ2-3, is ETGVTQSPTHLIKTRGQQVTLRCSSQSGHNTVSWYQQALGQGPQFIFQYYREEENGRGNFPPRFSGLQFPNYSSELNVNALELDDSALYLCASSLGAGGRRTDTQYFGPGTRLTVL.

The chain carries TRBV20-1 and TRBJ2-1, with a possible D match to TRBD2 (5 bases). Trimming pared 6 bases from V and 7 bases from J, leaving 10 bases between. CDR1 and CDR2 from the germline V gene are DFQATT and SNEGSKA (reference sequence). CDR3 length: 11 amino acids. The CDR3 protein is CSAAGSNEQFF. The CDR3 bases are TGCAGTGCGGCGGGTTCGAATGAGCAGTTCTTC.

The rearrangement uses TRBV6-5 and TRBJ2-2; the match to TRBD1 covers 8 bases. The CDR3 is made up of 15 amino acids. Germline CDR1 reads MNHEY; CDR2 reads SVGAGI. With V trimmed by 6 bases and J by 4 bases, 7 bases remained unmatched. The DNA of the CDR3 is TGTGCCAGCAGCTTCAGGGGGCCTGGCACCGGGGAGCTGTTTTTT. Protein: CASSFRGPGTGELFF.

In its sample, this clone was seen once. The chain is built from TRBV19 and TRBJ1-2; D unresolved. Germline CDR1 is LNHDA and CDR2 is SQIVND (reference sequence). Between the trimmed V and J ends, which lost 6 bases and 2 bases, there was a span of 7 bases. This CDR3 region has 12 residues. The CDR3 protein is CASRSDNYGYTF. The CDR3 coding sequence is TGTGCCAGTAGATCAGACAACTATGGCTACACCTTC.

The chain combines TRBV6-4 with TRBJ2-7; D is uncertain. There are 14 residues in the CDR3. Trimming removed 0 bases at V and 4 bases at J, with 10 bases between. The germline gives CDR1 MRHNA, CDR2 SNTAGT. CDR3 loop: CASSDSKSPYEQYF. The DNA for the CDR3 is TGTGCCAGCAGTGACTCGAAGTCACCTTACGAGCAGTACTTC.